The entry that follows covers one T cell receptor beta chain sequence. Its antigen is not known. The data were obtained in a study of regulatory and conventional T cells in RAG deficiency. Whole-study findings and limits: In Omenn syndrome, sorted "Tregs" may be peripherally activated cells. Omenn syndrome and CID/AS patients had 85 to 100-fold fewer unique Treg TCR beta sequences, versus roughly 9.6-fold elsewhere.

Blood CD4+ CD25-low CD127-high conventional T cells supplied the genomic DNA template. Libraries were prepared by immunoSEQ multiplex PCR; TCRdb keeps only in-frame clonotypes and omits some of them. The table lists 34,000 or so clones, 76% of them singletons. The CDR3 runs to 12 residues. V was shortened by 4 bases and J by 9 bases, with 12 bases between the two germline ends. Germline CDR1 is SEHNR and CDR2 is FQNEAQ (reference sequence). This sample also appeared in a second study, on regulatory T cells. That paper notes: Primers: 52 TRBV forward and 13 TRBJ reverse. Patient repertoires had restricted TRB V-J pairs and skewed V and J usage, most in Tregs.

This sequence joins TRBV7-9 and TRBJ2-5, with D possibly called TRBD1 or TRBD2 (5 bases each). This sequence originates from a human donor in good health. The sample comprised CD4+ effector T cells sorted from blood. The CDR3 DNA follows: TGTGCCAGCAGCTACGCGACGGGGCCCCAGTACTTC. This translates into CASSYATGPQYF.